Below, 17 T cell receptor beta chains from the same sample are listed, as sequenced in a study of chemoradiotherapy in HPV16-positive cancers (dated by TCRdb to between 2021 and 2023). The protocol used for the library was the immunoSEQ multiplex PCR assay. Drawn from immuneACCESS, this table holds only the in-frame rearrangements with V and J called that TCRdb kept. Clones are partly lost; checked studies trace under half to an unresolved V gene and leave the rest unexplained. This sample comprises 25,000 to 40,000 clones, around 86% of them detected only once. 2% to 2.5% of the sample comes from the top ten. The source material was blood, sampled from a patient who underwent chemoradiotherapy. The receptors derive from a human donor with HPV-associated anogenital cancer.

The CDR3 nucleotides are TGTGCCAGCAGCTTAGCAACAGGCCGGTCCTATGGCTACACCTTC. It codes for CASSLATGRSYGYTF. The J gene is TRBJ1-2, the V gene TRBV7-8, with a tentative D call TRBD1 (5 bases). CDR1 is SGHVS and CDR2 is FQNEAQ in the germline V gene. V lost 0 bases, J lost 4 bases, and 12 bases lay in between. This CDR3 comprises 15 residues. The full variable domain, rest sourced from reference TRBV7-8 and TRBJ1-2, is GAGVSQSPRYKVAKRGQDVALRCDPISGHVSLFWYQQALGQGPEFLTYFQNEAQLDKSGLPSDRFFAERPEGSVSTLKIQRTQQEDSAVYLCASSLATGRSYGYTFGSGTRLTVV.

The V gene is TRBV27, the J gene TRBJ1-5; the D is unclear. Germline values: CDR1 MNHEY, CDR2 SMNVEV (reference sequence). Trimming stripped 6 bases from V and 5 bases from J, with 8 bases between. The CDR3 is made up of 12 amino acids. CDR3 residues: CASSDPHQPQHF. The CDR3 DNA is TGTGCCAGCAGCGACCCGCATCAGCCCCAGCATTTT.

J is TRBJ1-2 and V is TRBV7-9; D perhaps matches TRBD1 (5 bases). V dropped 1 base and J dropped 6 bases, with 9 bases sitting between them. From germline, CDR1 is SEHNR and CDR2 FQNEAQ (reference sequence). The CDR3 covers 13 residues. The CDR3 DNA follows: TGTGCCAGCAGCTTAGGGTCGGGGGATGGCTACACCTTC. This sequence encodes CASSLGSGDGYTF.

The chain recombines TRBV19 with TRBJ2-5, with 10 bases lining up with TRBD2. The V gene end was trimmed by 1 base and the J gene end by 2 bases; junction bases not matched to a gene: 10. The germline CDR1 and CDR2 sequences are LNHDA and SQIVND (reference sequence). CDR3 length equals 18 residues. The CDR3 region has the DNA TGTGCCAGTAGTATAGGGAGCGGGGGGGCTCTGGGGCAAGAGACCCAGTACTTC. Amino acids: CASSIGSGGALGQETQYF.

The chain has TRBV7-8 and TRBJ1-1; D gene unclear. The CDR3 contains 15 residues. V lost 3 bases to trimming and J lost 0 bases, with 11 bases between them. Per germline, CDR1 SGHVS and CDR2 FQNEAQ. The CDR3 protein is CASSLLQNMNTEAFF. CDR3 nucleotides: TGTGCCAGCAGCTTGTTACAGAATATGAACACTGAAGCTTTCTTT.

This chain links TRBV11-2 with TRBJ2-3; D gene uncertain. The germline V gene encodes CDR1 SGHAT and CDR2 FQNNGV. Trimming removed 5 bases at V and 0 bases at J, with 12 bases between. The CDR3 length is 15 residues. CDR3 loop: CASSHWRESTDTQYF. The CDR3 DNA is TGTGCCAGCAGCCACTGGCGCGAGAGCACAGATACGCAGTATTTT. The full variable domain, rest sourced from reference TRBV11-2 and TRBJ2-3, is EAGVAQSPRYKIIEKRQSVAFWCNPISGHATLYWYQQILGQGPKLLIQFQNNGVVDDSQLPKDRFSAERLKGVDSTLKIQPAKLEDSAVYLCASSHWRESTDTQYFGPGTRLTVL.

This clone was detected a few times. The chain is built from TRBV6-4 and TRBJ2-1; 7 nucleotides line up with TRBD2. V gave up 3 bases and J gave up 10 bases; unmatched junction bases: 9. In germline, CDR1 is MRHNA, CDR2 SNTAGT. The CDR3 sequence is 14 residues long. CDR3 nucleotides: TGTGCCAGCAGTGAGGCGGGGGACTCCAACGAGCAGTTCTTC. Translating gives CASSEAGDSNEQFF.

This clone came up once. This chain joins TRBV7-8 and TRBJ1-4; maybe TRBD1 (5 bases). Per germline, CDR1 SGHVS and CDR2 FQNEAQ. The CDR3 is made up of 13 amino acids. The ends were cut back, 4 bases at V and 8 bases at J, with 11 bases in the middle. The CDR3 loop reads CASSSGGSEKLFF. CDR3 DNA sequence: TGTGCCAGCAGCTCCGGGGGGAGCGAAAAACTGTTTTTT.

The rearrangement uses TRBV11-2 and TRBJ2-2; D unresolved. The germline CDR1 and CDR2 sequences are SGHAT and FQNNGV. V lost 5 bases and J lost 5, with 6 bases in between. The CDR3 is 12 residues long. The CDR3, as DNA: TGTGCCAGCAGCCAGGAAACCGGGGAGCTGTTTTTT. It is translated as CASSQETGELFF.

V usage is TRBV28 and J usage is TRBJ2-3; 10 bases line up with TRBD2. Per germline, CDR1 MDHEN and CDR2 SYDVKM. V trimming: 7 bases; J trimming: 4 bases; junction bases outside the gene matches: 8. The CDR3 extends over 15 amino acids. CDR3 bases: TGTGCCAGCACGAGCGGGGGGGCCGCGGCAGATACGCAGTATTTT. It translates to CASTSGGAAADTQYF.

V gene TRBV6-5 combines with J gene TRBJ2-5, with D possibly TRBD1 on 6 matching bases. V dropped 6 bases and J dropped 1 base, with 12 bases sitting between them. Germline V gene sequence: CDR1 MNHEY, CDR2 SVGAGI. CDR3 length equals 14 residues. Written as DNA, the CDR3 is TGTGCCAGCAGCCCGGACAGAACCCAAGAGACCCAGTACTTC. Residues: CASSPDRTQETQYF.

The V and J genes are TRBV6-4 and TRBJ2-7, with 7 bases identical to TRBD1. The CDR3 length is 15 residues. V shed 5 bases, J shed 0 bases, and the junction held 7 bases outside the gene matches. CDR1 is MRHNA, CDR2 SNTAGT, per germline. CDR3 DNA sequence: TGTGCCAGCAGTACAACGACAGGGAGCTCCTACGAGCAGTACTTC. It encodes CASSTTTGSSYEQYF.

The chain uses TRBV6-4 and TRBJ2-7, with D perhaps TRBD2 (6 bases). Trimming removed 4 bases from V and 2 bases from J, with 15 bases in between. The CDR3 consists of 15 residues. Germline assignment: CDR1 MRHNA and CDR2 SNTAGT. The CDR3 DNA reads TGTGCCAGCAGTGTTCGTAGCGGTGGAACCTACGAGCAGTACTTC. As protein: CASSVRSGGTYEQYF.

In this sample, this clone turned up a few times. The rearrangement links TRBV5-1 to TRBJ2-3; the D gene could be TRBD1 or TRBD2 (5 bases each). The CDR3 contains 14 residues. CDR1 and CDR2 from the germline V gene are SGHRS and YFSETQ. V shed 1 base and J shed 2 bases, with 8 bases lying between them. The CDR3 sequence: CASSLLGTTDTQYF. DNA of the CDR3: TGCGCCAGCAGCTTGTTAGGGACCACAGATACGCAGTATTTT.

The gene calls are TRBV5-1 and TRBJ2-1; perhaps TRBD1 as D (6 bases). From germline, CDR1 is SGHRS and CDR2 YFSETQ. Trimming cost V 0 bases and J 4 bases, with 11 bases left between them. This CDR3 region has 15 residues. For the CDR3, the DNA is TGCGCCAGCAGCTTGGGAGGGGGATCTTACAATGAGCAGTTCTTC. Translated: CASSLGGGSYNEQFF.

The V and J genes are TRBV29-1 and TRBJ1-2; weak D call: TRBD1 (6 bases). Between the trimmed V and J ends, which lost 6 bases and 3 bases, there was a span of 20 bases. This CDR3 has 15 residues. Germline V lookup: CDR1 SQVTM, CDR2 ANQGSEA. The CDR3 nucleotides read TGCAGCGTGCCCCTTGATTACGGGGGCTACTATGGCTACACCTTC. Its translation: CSVPLDYGGYYGYTF.

This rearrangement joins TRBV5-1 to TRBJ2-7; no firm D call. The germline gives CDR1 SGHRS, CDR2 YFSETQ. V shed 0 bases and J shed 6 bases, with 7 bases lying between them. The CDR3 length is 12 residues. Here the CDR3 DNA reads TGCGCCAGCAGCTTGGACAGATTCGAGCAGTACTTC. It is translated as CASSLDRFEQYF.